The next 11 T cell receptor beta chains were all read from a single sample in a study of Graves' ophthalmopathy and Graves' hyperthyroidism. Using RNA transcripts, the TCR beta CDR3 regions were amplified. Second-round multiplex PCR came after first-round RT-PCR with HTBI primers. Each CDR3 protein is one row after TCRdb ran MiXCR on the multiplex PCR reads. Of around 600,000 distinct CDR3 sequences listed, 35% to 45% are singletons. Sequenced sample: peripheral blood. These receptors were taken from an adult man with Graves' ophthalmopathy.

Worth noting for this clonotype: A much larger clone lies a single base off, so this may be a read error. The CDR3 loop reads CVSSQGSTYEQYF. CDR3 coding DNA: TGTGTCAGCAGTCAGGGTTCTACCTACGAGCAGTACTTC. V is TRBV12-3 or TRBV12-4 and J is TRBJ2-7; possible D gene TRBD1, 5 bases. The CDR3 has 13 residues.

This clonotype appeared a single time. It may be a read error: a sequence one base away is much more abundant. V is TRBV7-2 and J is TRBJ1-6; D is uncertain. The CDR3 contains 15 residues. V lost 7 bases and J 7 bases, leaving 17 bases between the germline ends. CDR1 and CDR2 from the germline V gene are SGHTA and FQGNSA. CDR3 residues: CASTLEMIGNSPLHF. In DNA form, the CDR3 reads TGTGCCAGCACTTTGGAAATGATAGGGAATTCACCCCTCCACTTT.

This clonotype was recorded many times. The chain combines TRBV20-1 with TRBJ2-2, with a tentative D call TRBD1 (6 bases). The germline V gene encodes CDR1 DFQATT and CDR2 SNEGSKA (reference sequence). The CDR3 consists of 15 residues. V gave up 4 bases and J gave up 4 bases, with 16 bases separating them. DNA for the CDR3: TGCAGTGCTAACACAGGGATGAGTGGCACCGGGGAGCTGTTTTTT. This sequence encodes CSANTGMSGTGELFF.

This clonotype has ten or more counts. One junction end disagrees with the germline gene, perhaps due to a read error. V usage is TRBV4-3 and J usage is TRBJ1-1; D is unclear. The CDR3 length is 12 residues. Looked up from germline, CDR1 is LGHNA and CDR2 is YSLEER. This chain's CDR3 is CASSQGRTEAFF. CDR3 nucleotide sequence: TGTGCCAGCAGTCAAGGGCGGACTGAAGCTTTCTTT.

The chain couples TRBV5-6 to TRBJ1-5, with D unclear. Per the germline V gene, CDR1 is SGHDT and CDR2 is YYEEEE. The CDR3 extends over 15 amino acids. V was cut by 4 bases and J by 3 bases, with 14 bases left in between. The CDR3 loop is CASSQIGKFNQPQHF. The CDR3 coding sequence is TGTGCCAGCAGCCAAATCGGGAAGTTCAATCAGCCCCAGCATTTT.

The V gene is TRBV6-5, the J gene TRBJ1-1, with D unresolved. The CDR3 covers 14 residues. Germline V lookup: CDR1 MNHEY, CDR2 SVGAGI. V lost 2 bases and J 0 bases, leaving 7 bases between the germline ends. The CDR3 here is CASSYNPMNTEAFF. For the CDR3, the DNA is TGTGCCAGCAGTTACAATCCCATGAACACTGAAGCTTTCTTT.

As to this clonotype: One base away lies a much larger clone, so this may be a sequencing read error. The chain combines TRBV24-1 with TRBJ1-5; a weak D match, TRBD1 (5 bases). V lost 8 bases, J lost 2 bases, and 12 bases lay in between. Germline values: CDR1 KGHDR, CDR2 SFDVKD. This CDR3 has 14 residues. CDR3 bases: TGTGCCACCAATCTAGGGGTGGGCAATCAGCCCCAGCATTTT. Encoded protein: CATNLGVGNQPQHF.

J is TRBJ2-7 and V is TRBV27, with D perhaps TRBD1 (5 bases). The CDR3 extends over 13 amino acids. V lost 5 bases and J 3 bases, leaving 11 bases between the germline ends. Germline loops: CDR1 MNHEY, CDR2 SMNVEV (reference sequence). CDR3 residues: CASSANTGYEQYF. CDR3 DNA: TGTGCCAGCAGTGCCAATACAGGCTACGAGCAGTACTTC.

The chain links TRBV25-1 to TRBJ2-3, with a possible D match to TRBD2 (6 bases). Trimming cost V 6 bases and J 4 bases, with 8 bases left between them. Germline V gene sequence: CDR1 MGHDK, CDR2 SYGVNS. This CDR3 spans 12 amino acids. The CDR3: CASREGADTQYF. CDR3 sequence (DNA): TGTGCCAGCAGGGAGGGTGCAGATACGCAGTATTTT.

This clonotype occurred many times. This rearrangement joins TRBV25-1 to TRBJ2-5; 7 bases agree with TRBD2. Germline CDR1 is MGHDK and CDR2 is SYGVNS. V gave up 0 bases and J gave up 0 bases; unmatched junction bases: 1. The CDR3 length is 15 residues. The CDR3 coding sequence is TGTGCCAGCAGTGAATATGCGGGGGACCAAGAGACCCAGTACTTC. Amino acid sequence: CASSEYAGDQETQYF. Filled out from reference TRBV25-1 and TRBJ2-5, the complete variable domain reads EADIYQTPRYLVIGTGKKITLECSQTMGHDKMYWYQQDPGMELHLIHYSYGVNSTEKGDLSSESTVSRIRTEHFPLTLESARPSHTSQYLCASSEYAGDQETQYFGPGTRLLVL.

The sample holds many counts of this clonotype. The chain employs TRBV6-6 and TRBJ2-7; maybe TRBD1 (6 bases). CDR1 and CDR2 from the germline V gene are MNHNY and SVGAGI (reference sequence). V was trimmed by 6 bases and J by 1 base, leaving 13 bases between them. The CDR3 spans 14 residues. CDR3: CASSTLGASYEQYF. The CDR3 DNA reads as TGTGCCAGCAGCACTTTGGGGGCTTCCTACGAGCAGTACTTC.